Listed below are T cell receptor beta chains from one sample, sequenced in a study of blood T cell repertoires in COVID-19. Here immunoSEQ multiplex PCR was the method, and the copy in TCRdb shows in-frame clones only, minus some. Among 200,000 to 300,000 clones listed, roughly 86% were seen once. Sequencing input: peripheral blood. These receptors were obtained from a woman aged 60-70 years who had recovered from COVID-19. The CDR3 runs from the conserved cysteine through the conserved F or W. The D gene is left open where the match is weak. Size is omitted from some rows. Given values are once, few, many or a class for expanded clones.

cdr3_aa cdr3_nt clone_size v_call d_call j_call
CASSRRGGSYEQYF TGTGCCAGCAGCCGTCGGGGGGGCTCCTACGAGCAGTACTTC . TRBV5-6 TRBD2 TRBJ2-7
CASSPSTGDGNTIYF TGTGCCAGCTCACCAAGTACAGGGGATGGAAACACCATATATTTT . TRBV18 TRBD1 TRBJ1-3
CASSIGTLTQETQYF TGTGCCAGTAGTATTGGTACCCTCACTCAAGAGACCCAGTACTTC . TRBV19 . TRBJ2-5
CASTLRDTEAFF TGTGCCAGCACCTTACGGGACACTGAAGCTTTCTTT . TRBV25-1 . TRBJ1-1
CASSYVGGGITSEQYF TGTGCCAGCAGTTACGTAGGCGGGGGGATTACGAGCGAGCAGTACTTC . TRBV6-2/TRBV6-3 TRBD2 TRBJ2-7
CASSVAKSSYEQYF TGTGCCAGCAGCGTAGCAAAGAGCTCCTACGAGCAGTACTTC few TRBV9 . TRBJ2-7
CASSYGTGGEAFF TGTGCCAGCAGTTACGGGACGGGAGGGGAAGCTTTCTTT . TRBV13 . TRBJ1-1
CASTEGGGPAYEQYF TGTGCCAGCACCGAAGGCGGGGGGCCTGCCTACGAGCAGTACTTC few TRBV2 TRBD2 TRBJ2-7
CASSPQAGGSPLHF TGTGCCAGCAGCCCGCAGGCGGGAGGCTCACCCCTCCACTTT . TRBV7-8 . TRBJ1-6
CASSVAASGDTDTQYF TGTGCCAGCAGCGTAGCGGCTAGCGGGGACACAGATACGCAGTATTTT . TRBV9 TRBD2 TRBJ2-3
CASSLASGGDTQYF TGTGCCAGCAGCTTAGCTAGCGGTGGAGATACGCAGTATTTT . TRBV7-9 . TRBJ2-3
CASSLRTATNDAKLFF TGTGCCAGCAGCCTTCGAACAGCTACCAATGACGCAAAACTGTTTTTT . TRBV3-1/TRBV3-2 . TRBJ1-4
CASTLGYSGTISYEQYF TGCGCCAGCACCCTGGGGTACTCCGGGACAATCTCCTACGAGCAGTACTTC . TRBV5-1 . TRBJ2-7
CADSPEVGINYGYTF TGTGCGGACAGTCCTGAAGTTGGAATTAACTATGGCTACACCTTC . TRBV6-5 . TRBJ1-2
CASSQTWTDNSPLHF TGCGCCAGCAGCCAAACGTGGACAGATAATTCACCCCTCCACTTT . TRBV4-3 . TRBJ1-6